One sample yielded the 12 T cell receptor beta chains listed below, sequenced in a study of monozygotic twins with inflammatory bowel disease (dated by TCRdb to the late 2010s). The library was made by 5' RACE. TCRdb names Illumina HiSeq 2500 as the instrument used. Following TCRdb reprocessing, every CDR3 protein sequence forms one entry, and DNA is not provided. The data table for this sample lists roughly 100,000 distinct CDR3 sequences. 1.5% to 2% of the sample is held by the ten biggest clonotypes. Sequences were obtained from blood. Every receptor here comes from a human donor with ulcerative colitis or Crohn's disease, or a healthy co-twin of an affected twin (not recorded which).

The chain is built from TRBV5-1 and TRBJ2-2; checking the TCRdb D call of TRBD2 is not possible without DNA. This CDR3 is built from 14 residues. Germline loops: CDR1 SGHRS, CDR2 YFSETQ. The chain's CDR3 is CASRESGVTGELFF.

The CDR3 spells CSVPGGRSGNTIYF. This chain joins TRBV29-1 and TRBJ1-3; TCRdb outputs TRBD1, but without DNA this stays unchecked. CDR3 length equals 14 residues. CDR1 and CDR2 from the germline V gene are SQVTM and ANQGSEA.

This chain connects TRBV7-9 to TRBJ2-3; TCRdb names TRBD1, which stays unverified in the absence of DNA. Germline CDR1 is SEHNR and CDR2 is FQNEAQ (reference sequence). The CDR3 has 14 amino acids. CDR3 loop: CASTPLNGVTTQYF.

The CDR3 region is CSVKDGAKNIQYF. The chain links TRBV29-1 to TRBJ2-4. The germline gives CDR1 SQVTM, CDR2 ANQGSEA. There are 13 residues in the CDR3.

The chain has TRBV11-2 and TRBJ2-1; TCRdb proposes TRBD1, but this gene call is untestable without DNA. The germline V gene encodes CDR1 SGHAT and CDR2 FQNNGV. The CDR3 has 13 amino acids. The CDR3 here is CASSLTRADEQFF.

V and J are TRBV3-1 and TRBJ2-2. Germline assignment: CDR1 LGHDT and CDR2 YNNKEL (reference sequence). The CDR3 runs to 12 residues. The chain's CDR3 is CASSPNTGELFF.

This chain links TRBV29-1 with TRBJ2-5; no DNA is available, so the TRBD1 call from TCRdb remains unchecked. There are 17 residues in the CDR3. Germline assignment: CDR1 SQVTM and CDR2 ANQGSEA. The CDR3 here is CSGGGTPGESRQETQYF. The whole variable domain, remainder taken from reference TRBV29-1 and TRBJ2-5, is SAVISQKPSRDICQRGTSLTIQCQVDSQVTMMFWYRQQPGQSLTLIATANQGSEATYESGFVIDKFPISRPNLTFSTLTVSNMSPEDSSIYLCSGGGTPGESRQETQYFGPGTRLLVL.

V gene TRBV7-3 combines with J gene TRBJ1-1. Germline-derived CDR1 and CDR2 are SGHTA and FQGTGA. The CDR3 has 16 residues. CDR3 amino acids: CASSFSGAGMNTEAFF.

This chain links TRBV5-1 with TRBJ2-7; TCRdb returns TRBD1, unconfirmable since there is no DNA. The germline V gene encodes CDR1 SGHRS and CDR2 YFSETQ. This CDR3 region has 15 residues. CDR3 in amino acids: CASSSPRQGDHEQYF.

The chain recombines TRBV20-1 with TRBJ2-7; absent DNA, TCRdb's TRBD2 call cannot be checked. CDR1 is DFQATT and CDR2 is SNEGSKA in the germline V gene (reference sequence). The CDR3 runs 14 residues. Here the CDR3 reads CSAATTGPLGEQYF.

V usage is TRBV20-1 and J usage is TRBJ2-1; TCRdb reports TRBD1, a call that lacks DNA to check it against. Germline lookup yields CDR1 DFQATT and CDR2 SNEGSKA (reference sequence). The CDR3 is 17 residues long. The CDR3 here is CSARDLAGELNYNEQFF.

V usage is TRBV5-4 and J usage is TRBJ2-5; TCRdb's D gene call, TRBD1, goes unchecked for lack of DNA. Per germline, CDR1 SGHNT and CDR2 YYREEE (reference sequence). The CDR3 length is 15 residues. The CDR3 protein is CASSLPRTEGETQYF.